This T cell receptor (beta chain) was captured by sequencing in a study of cytomegalovirus exposure and HLA in healthy donors. As for the study in general: About 200 million T cells yielded under 130 million unique TCR beta sequences in earlier analysis. Points from the study as a whole: In a later analysis, V- and J-gene trimming of beta chains associated with a DCLRE1C missense variant, replicated independently. There were some public TCRs occurring in many donors, but most TCR sequences were rare. A classifier reportedly called cytomegalovirus status with high sensitivity and specificity.

Primers: 60 Vbeta forward and 13 Jbeta reverse. Produced via immunoSEQ multiplex PCR; TCRdb's table is partial and in-frame only. The repertoire has 200,000 or so clones, more than 75% of them found once; the top ten carry around 6.3%. Worth noting for this clone: Its target is not known. At one end, the junction sequence differs from germline, possibly due to a read error.

The receptor's source is a woman aged 50 to 65 in good health and CMV-seropositive. The sample was PBMCs.

The CDR3 DNA reads TGCGCCAGCAGCTGGGCAGGGGGCGCTGGGGCCAACGGCCTGACTTTC. Translated: CASSWAGGAGANGLTF. The chain is built from TRBV5-1 and TRBJ2-6, with 8 bases matching TRBD1. Germline V gene data show CDR1 as SGHRS and CDR2 as YFSETQ. The CDR3 has 16 amino acids.